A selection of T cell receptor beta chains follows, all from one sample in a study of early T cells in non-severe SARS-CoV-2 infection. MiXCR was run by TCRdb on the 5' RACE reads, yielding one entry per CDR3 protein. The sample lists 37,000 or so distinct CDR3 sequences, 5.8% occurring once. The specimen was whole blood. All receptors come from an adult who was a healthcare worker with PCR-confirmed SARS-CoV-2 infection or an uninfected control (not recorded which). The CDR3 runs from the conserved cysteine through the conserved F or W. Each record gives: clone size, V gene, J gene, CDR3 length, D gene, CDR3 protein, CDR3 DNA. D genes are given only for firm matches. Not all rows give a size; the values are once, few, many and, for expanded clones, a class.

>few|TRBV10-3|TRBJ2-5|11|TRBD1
CAIRGQGAQYF
TGTGCCATCCGTGGACAGGGGGCCCAGTACTTC
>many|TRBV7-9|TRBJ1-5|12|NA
CASSFGNQPQHF
TGTGCCAGCAGCTTCGGAAATCAGCCCCAGCATTTT
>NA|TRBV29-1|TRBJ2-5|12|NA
CSVGQMRETQYF
TGCAGCGTAGGACAGATGCGGGAGACCCAGTACTTC
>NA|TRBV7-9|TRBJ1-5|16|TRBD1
CASSSPDRAGNQPQHF
TGTGCCAGCAGCTCTCCTGACAGGGCAGGAAATCAGCCCCAGCATTTT
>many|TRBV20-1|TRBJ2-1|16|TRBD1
CSARTDRGRSYNEQFF
TGCAGTGCTAGGACTGACAGGGGGCGGTCCTACAATGAGCAGTTCTTC
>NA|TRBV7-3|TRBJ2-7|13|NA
CASSLSQDYEQYF
TGTGCCAGCAGCTTAAGTCAAGACTACGAGCAGTACTTC
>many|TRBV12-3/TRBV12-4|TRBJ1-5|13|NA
CASSYGPNQPQHF
TGTGCCAGCAGTTACGGCCCTAATCAGCCCCAGCATTTT
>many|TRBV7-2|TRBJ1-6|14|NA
CASSLRHAESPLHF
TGTGCCAGCAGCTTACGACATGCCGAATCACCCCTCCACTTT
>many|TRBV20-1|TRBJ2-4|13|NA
CSVSPGAKNIQYF
TGCAGTGTTAGCCCGGGGGCCAAAAACATTCAGTACTTC
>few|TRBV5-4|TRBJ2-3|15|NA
CASSLGDFNTDTQYF
TGTGCCAGCAGCTTGGGCGACTTTAACACAGATACGCAGTATTTT
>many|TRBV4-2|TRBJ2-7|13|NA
CASSPGAAYEQYF
TGTGCCAGCAGCCCTGGGGCAGCCTACGAGCAGTACTTC
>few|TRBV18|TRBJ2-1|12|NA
CASSPRLDEQFF
TGTGCCAGCTCACCACGGCTGGATGAGCAGTTCTTC
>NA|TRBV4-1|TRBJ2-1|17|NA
CASSQDPGKGSYNEQFF
TGCGCCAGCAGCCAAGATCCGGGGAAAGGCTCCTACAATGAGCAGTTCTTC
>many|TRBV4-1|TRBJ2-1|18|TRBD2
CASSQMGRGTSGKNEQFF
TGCGCCAGCAGCCAGATGGGGAGGGGGACTAGCGGGAAAAATGAGCAGTTCTTC
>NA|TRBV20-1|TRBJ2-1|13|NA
CSAPGLSDNEQFF
TGCAGTGCGCCCGGGCTGTCGGACAATGAGCAGTTCTTC
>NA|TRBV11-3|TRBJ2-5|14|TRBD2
CASSPGGQAETQYF
TGTGCCAGCAGCCCGGGGGGGCAGGCGGAGACCCAGTACTTC
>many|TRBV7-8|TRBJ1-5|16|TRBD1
CASSPWARGLYQPQHF
TGTGCCAGCAGCCCCTGGGCCAGGGGGCTTTATCAGCCCCAGCATTTT
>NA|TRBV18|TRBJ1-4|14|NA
CASSPFQDFEKLFF
TGTGCCAGCTCACCTTTCCAGGATTTCGAAAAACTGTTTTTT
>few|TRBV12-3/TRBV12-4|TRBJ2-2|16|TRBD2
CASSSRSGRGIGELFF
TGTGCCAGCAGTTCTCGTAGCGGGAGGGGGATCGGGGAGCTGTTTTTT
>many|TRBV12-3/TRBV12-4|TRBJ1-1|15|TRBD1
CASASGGAGTTEAFF
TGTGCCAGCGCATCAGGGGGCGCGGGGACCACTGAAGCTTTCTTT
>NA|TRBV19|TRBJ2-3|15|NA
CASARGGNRVDTQYF
TGTGCCAGCGCCCGAGGAGGGAACAGGGTTGATACGCAGTATTTT
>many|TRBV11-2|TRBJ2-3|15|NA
CASSVTGISTDTQYF
TGTGCCAGCAGCGTAACTGGTATTAGCACAGATACGCAGTATTTT
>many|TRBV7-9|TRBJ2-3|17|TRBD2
CASSLYHASGGRDTQYF
TGTGCCAGCAGCCTATATCATGCTAGCGGGGGCCGAGATACGCAGTATTTT
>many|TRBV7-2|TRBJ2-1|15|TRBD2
CASSSTSGGAGEQFF
TGTGCCAGCAGCTCTACTAGCGGGGGGGCGGGTGAGCAGTTCTTC
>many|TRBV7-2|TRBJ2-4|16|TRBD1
CASSLRTGVAKNIQYF
TGTGCCAGCAGCCTACGGACAGGGGTGGCCAAAAACATTCAGTACTTC
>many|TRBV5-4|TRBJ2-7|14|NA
CASSSETGSYEQYF
TGTGCCAGCAGTTCGGAGACAGGATCCTACGAGCAGTACTTC
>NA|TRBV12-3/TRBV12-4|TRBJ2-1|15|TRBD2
CASSPGLAEANEQFF
TGTGCCAGCAGTCCGGGACTAGCGGAAGCCAATGAGCAGTTCTTC
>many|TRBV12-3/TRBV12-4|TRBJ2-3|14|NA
CASRLTSSADTQYF
TGTGCCAGCAGACTGACTAGTTCCGCAGATACGCAGTATTTT
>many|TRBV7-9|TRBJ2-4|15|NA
CASSLEKNGKNIQYF
TGTGCCAGCAGCTTAGAAAAGAACGGCAAAAACATTCAGTACTTC
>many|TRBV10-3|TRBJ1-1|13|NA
CASVDGPNTEAFF
TGTGCCAGCGTTGATGGCCCGAACACTGAAGCTTTCTTT
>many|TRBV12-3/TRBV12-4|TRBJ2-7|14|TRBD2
CASSSGTRSHEQYF
TGTGCCAGCAGCTCCGGGACTAGGTCTCACGAGCAGTACTTC
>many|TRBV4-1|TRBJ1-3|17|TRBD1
CASSQDSGTGFGNTIYF
TGCGCCAGCAGCCAAGATTCCGGGACAGGCTTTGGAAACACCATATATTTT
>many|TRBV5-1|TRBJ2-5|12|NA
CASSPNQETQYF
TGCGCCAGCAGCCCCAACCAAGAGACCCAGTACTTC
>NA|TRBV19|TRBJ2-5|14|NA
CASRPAGAGETQYF
TGTGCCAGTAGGCCCGCCGGGGCGGGAGAGACCCAGTACTTC
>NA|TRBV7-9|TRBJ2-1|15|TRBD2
CASTQTSGSDNEQFF
TGTGCCAGCACCCAGACTAGCGGGAGTGACAATGAGCAGTTCTTC
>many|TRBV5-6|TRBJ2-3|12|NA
CASTLATDTQYF
TGTGCCAGCACCCTAGCCACAGATACGCAGTATTTT
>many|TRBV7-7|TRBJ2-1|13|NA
CASSPSRHNEQFF
TGTGCTAGCAGCCCTTCCAGGCACAATGAGCAGTTCTTC
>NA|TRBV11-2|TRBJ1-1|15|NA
CASSSYTRVNTEAFF
TGTGCCAGCAGCTCATACACCAGGGTGAACACTGAAGCTTTCTTT
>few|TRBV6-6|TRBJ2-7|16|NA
CASSYTGGARNYEQYF
TGTGCCAGCAGTTACACTGGGGGGGCAAGGAACTACGAGCAGTACTTC
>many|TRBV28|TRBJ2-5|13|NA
CASSLMIQETQYF
TGTGCCAGCAGTTTGATGATACAAGAGACCCAGTACTTC
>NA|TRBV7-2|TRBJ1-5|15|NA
CASSLVGQNYQPQHF
TGTGCCAGCAGCTTAGTAGGACAGAATTATCAGCCCCAGCATTTT
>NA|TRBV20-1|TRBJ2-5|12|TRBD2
CSSLADQETQYF
TGCAGTTCTCTAGCGGACCAAGAGACCCAGTACTTC